This entry describes one T cell receptor (beta chain). Its antigen is unknown. Germline CDR1 reads ENHRY; CDR2 reads SYGVKD. The CDR3 runs to 13 residues. J gave up 5 bases and V 6 bases, and 4 bases lay outside the gene matches. These data belong to a study of shared clonotypes between healthy human individuals. Study context: The donor pool was made up of a couple of women and a few men aged 18 to 49.

Broader study findings: For sorted subsets, rarefaction showed incomplete sequencing despite large depth.

Repertoires were generated with immunoSEQ multiplex PCR, while TCRdb's copy carries only in-frame clones and drops some. The repertoire holds 2 million to 2.5 million clones, about 94% seen once, with roughly 0.13% in the top ten. Sequenced sample: naive CD4+ T cells sorted from blood. Stated subset: CD45RA+ positively selected. The source is a man aged 18 to 35 in good health. The J gene is TRBJ2-1, the V gene TRBV10-3, with TRBD2 matching 7 bases. The DNA of the CDR3 is TGTGCCATCAGACTCGGGACTAACAATGAGCAGTTCTTC. Translated: CAIRLGTNNEQFF.